This passage covers 2 T cell receptor beta chains from one sample sequenced in a study of HIV-infected patients and healthy controls. Alpha and beta constant-region primers primed reverse transcription of approximately 0.55 ug RNA. Using multiplexing indices, alpha and beta chain libraries were generated apart by chain-specific third strand synthesis. TCRdb reprocessed the 5' RACE reads with MiXCR, giving one entry per CDR3 protein. The sample records more than 4,500 distinct CDR3 sequences, roughly 10% being singletons. The repertoire came from unfractionated whole blood and reflected all unsorted peripheral T cells. The sequences come from blood, collected before antiretroviral therapy. These TCRs come from an adult with HIV infection.

This clonotype counts as medium-sized. J is TRBJ1-2 and V is TRBV12-3 or TRBV12-4, with D maybe TRBD1 (5 bases). The CDR3 is 15 residues long. V was cut by 5 bases and J by 3 bases, with 16 bases left in between. CDR3 bases: TGTGCCAGCAGTCCCCCGGCCAGGGTTGACTATGGCTACACCTTC. Translation gives CASSPPARVDYGYTF.

In its sample, this clonotype was seen many times. The chain uses TRBV5-6 and TRBJ1-1; D remains unclear. V was clipped by 2 bases and J by 8 bases, with 16 bases between them. The CDR3 is 14 amino acids. The germline gives CDR1 SGHDT, CDR2 YYEEEE. CDR3 DNA: TGTGCCAGCAGCTTCCTGGCGGAGGGCCCGGAAGCTTTCTTT. This translates into CASSFLAEGPEAFF.